These 22 T cell receptor beta chains came from one sample sequenced in a study of response to subunit inactivated influenza vaccine. TCRdb analysed the RT-PCR reads with MiXCR anew, one entry per CDR3 protein. This table holds about 180,000 distinct CDR3 sequences, around 9.2% found once. Specimen: non-naive T cells sorted from PBMCs, collected on the day of vaccination. The source of these receptors is a man in his fifties or sixties who received an inactivated influenza vaccine.

This clonotype came up a few times. The chain combines TRBV3-1 with TRBJ1-5, with TRBD1 as a possible D gene (5 bases). CDR1 LGHDT and CDR2 YNNKEL come from the germline V gene (reference sequence). V was clipped by 4 bases and J by 3 bases, with 10 bases between them. CDR3 length equals 14 residues. CDR3 amino acids: CASSLGVANQPQHF. In DNA form, the CDR3 reads TGTGCCAGCAGCCTAGGGGTCGCCAATCAGCCCCAGCATTTT.

This clonotype came up a few times. The CDR3 spells CASNQLAGGHEQFF. For the CDR3, the DNA is TGTGCCAGCAACCAACTAGCGGGGGGACATGAGCAGTTCTTC. This chain links TRBV6-1 with TRBJ2-1; 12 bases fit TRBD2. The germline V gene has CDR1 MNHNS and CDR2 SASEGT. The ends lost 7 bases at V and 8 bases at J; junction bases unmatched: 6. The CDR3 runs to 14 residues.

The chain carries TRBV24-1 and TRBJ2-5; 8 positions agree with TRBD1. This CDR3 has 15 amino acids. Germline CDR1 and CDR2: KGHDR and SFDVKD. V trimming: 0 bases; J trimming: 5 bases; junction bases outside the gene matches: 4. The CDR3 nucleotides are TGTGCCACCAGTGATTTGGACAGGGGCCGCGAGACCCAGTACTTC. This translates into CATSDLDRGRETQYF.

This clonotype has just a few counts. The CDR3 loop is CSVENENYGYTF. CDR3 coding DNA: TGCAGCGTTGAAAATGAAAACTATGGCTACACCTTC. This chain joins TRBV29-1 and TRBJ1-2; D gene unclear. The CDR3 is 12 residues long. V gave up 2 bases and J gave up 2 bases, with 6 bases separating them. CDR1 is SQVTM and CDR2 is ANQGSEA in the germline V gene.

J is TRBJ1-5 and V is TRBV20-1, with 7 bases that match TRBD1. The V and J ends lost 5 bases and 5 bases, in that order; junction bases with no gene match: 6. The CDR3 consists of 13 residues. Per the germline V gene, CDR1 is DFQATT and CDR2 is SNEGSKA (reference sequence). The CDR3 here is CSASGTADQPQHF. CDR3 nucleotide sequence: TGCAGTGCTTCCGGGACAGCTGATCAGCCCCAGCATTTT.

This clonotype was found many times. This chain links TRBV25-1 with TRBJ2-7; a possible D gene is TRBD1 (5 bases). The CDR3 runs 13 residues. Germline lookup yields CDR1 MGHDK and CDR2 SYGVNS. The V gene lost 6 bases and the J gene lost 0 bases, with 9 bases spanning the gap. CDR3 protein: CASRPQASYEQYF. Here the CDR3 DNA reads TGTGCCAGCAGGCCACAGGCCTCCTACGAGCAGTACTTC.

In its sample, this clonotype was seen many times. The V gene is TRBV30, the J gene TRBJ1-4; no reliable D call. The CDR3 is 11 amino acids. V was trimmed by 3 bases and J by 8 bases, leaving 7 bases between them. Germline-derived CDR1 and CDR2 are GTSNPN and SVGIG (reference sequence). The CDR3 DNA is TGTGCCTGGAGCATACGAGAAAAACTGTTTTTT. Translation: CAWSIREKLFF.

The genes are TRBV7-2 and TRBJ2-1; TRBD2 aligns across 14 bases. Germline V gene data show CDR1 as SGHTA and CDR2 as FQGNSA. The CDR3 loop spans 16 amino acids. Trimming removed 4 bases from V and 3 bases from J; junction bases left unmatched: 2. For the CDR3, the DNA is TGTGCCAGCAGCTCGACTAGCGGGGGGGACTACAATGAGCAGTTCTTC. Encoded protein: CASSSTSGGDYNEQFF. The full variable domain, rest sourced from reference TRBV7-2 and TRBJ2-1, is GAGVSQSPSNKVTEKGKDVELRCDPISGHTALYWYRQSLGQGLEFLIYFQGNSAPDKSGLPSDRFSAERTGGSVSTLTIQRTQQEDSAVYLCASSSTSGGDYNEQFFGPGTRLTVL.

This clonotype came up a few times. The chain combines TRBV6-1 with TRBJ2-4; TRBD2 aligns across 13 bases. V was clipped by 6 bases and J by 5 bases; unmatched bases: 10. This CDR3 is 17 amino acids long. The germline V gene encodes CDR1 MNHNS and CDR2 SASEGT. DNA of the CDR3: TGTGCCAGCAGGGGACTAGCGGGGTCTGGGATCGAAAACATTCAGTACTTC. Amino acid sequence: CASRGLAGSGIENIQYF.

This clonotype has a handful of counts. The chain has TRBV19 and TRBJ2-6; D perhaps matches TRBD1 (5 bases). Trimming removed 2 bases from V and 2 bases from J, with 25 bases in between. CDR1 and CDR2 from the germline V gene are LNHDA and SQIVND (reference sequence). The length of the CDR3 is 21 residues. The CDR3 coding sequence is TGTGCCAGTAGTATAATGTGGGGCGGCCCAAGCGCTCTGGCTGGGGCCAACGTCCTGACTTTC. Translated: CASSIMWGGPSALAGANVLTF. The whole variable domain, filled in from reference TRBV19 and TRBJ2-6, reads DGGITQSPKYLFRKEGQNVTLSCEQNLNHDAMYWYRQDPGQGLRLIYYSQIVNDFQKGDIAEGYSVSREKKESFPLTVTSAQKNPTAFYLCASSIMWGGPSALAGANVLTFGAGSRLTVL.

The gene calls are TRBV5-4 and TRBJ2-7, with TRBD1 matching over 10 bases. Germline lookup yields CDR1 SGHNT and CDR2 YYREEE (reference sequence). The CDR3 spans 15 residues. The ends lost 3 bases at V and 2 bases at J; junction bases unmatched: 5. This chain's CDR3 is CASSYQDRGAYEQYF. In nucleotides, the CDR3 is TGTGCCAGCAGCTACCAGGACAGGGGGGCCTACGAGCAGTACTTC. Complete variable domain (other parts from reference TRBV5-4 and TRBJ2-7): ETGVTQSPTHLIKTRGQQVTLRCSSQSGHNTVSWYQQALGQGPQFIFQYYREEENGRGNFPPRFSGLQFPNYSSELNVNALELDDSALYLCASSYQDRGAYEQYFGPGTRLTVT.

This clonotype was detected only a few times. The V gene is TRBV19, the J gene TRBJ2-4; TRBD1 or TRBD2 may be the D gene (6 bases each). Germline CDR1 is LNHDA and CDR2 is SQIVND (reference sequence). There are 13 residues in the CDR3. The ends were cut back, 3 bases at V and 9 bases at J, with 12 bases in the middle. The CDR3 loop reads CASSIIGGGIQYF. The CDR3 nucleotides read TGTGCCAGTAGTATCATCGGAGGGGGCATTCAGTACTTC.

As concerns this clonotype: The junction differs from germline at one of its ends, possibly a read error. The chain recombines TRBV12-3 or TRBV12-4 with TRBJ2-5, with 7 bases fitting TRBD1. The CDR3 contains 17 residues. DNA of the CDR3: TGCGCCAGCAGCCGAAACACAGGGGCTAAGACCCAAGAGACCCAGTACTTC. Protein: CASSRNTGAKTQETQYF.

This clonotype was observed a handful of times. V usage is TRBV6-5 and J usage is TRBJ1-3; D is undetermined. The ends were cut back, 2 bases at V and 1 base at J, with 12 bases in the middle. The CDR3 is made up of 16 amino acids. The germline CDR1 and CDR2 sequences are MNHEY and SVGAGI. This chain's CDR3 is CASSYAPGISGNTIYF. The DNA of the CDR3 is TGTGCCAGCAGTTACGCTCCGGGCATATCTGGAAACACCATATATTTT.

There are many counts of this clonotype. V is TRBV6-1 and J is TRBJ1-5; 7 nucleotides agree with TRBD1. Trimming at V came to 6 bases and at J to 2 bases, leaving 10 bases not matched to a gene. Germline values: CDR1 MNHNS, CDR2 SASEGT. The CDR3 extends over 16 amino acids. Written as DNA, the CDR3 is TGTGCCAGCAGAACCACTACAGGGGTGGGCAATCAGCCCCAGCATTTT. Amino acid sequence: CASRTTTGVGNQPQHF.

The chain recombines TRBV5-6 with TRBJ2-5; no clear D gene. The CDR3 length is 13 residues. V was clipped by 1 base and J by 5 bases, with 9 bases between them. The germline V gene encodes CDR1 SGHDT and CDR2 YYEEEE. The CDR3 here is CASSLKGVETQYF. Written as DNA, the CDR3 is TGTGCCAGCAGCTTGAAAGGTGTCGAGACCCAGTACTTC.

This clonotype was counted many times. The DNA of the CDR3 is TGTGCCAGCAGCCAAGATCCAGGGGTGGTTGTTGGCTACACCTTC. This gives the protein CASSQDPGVVVGYTF. V and J are TRBV3-1 and TRBJ1-2, with a weak D call TRBD1 (6 bases). Trimming pared 0 bases from V and 7 bases from J, leaving 15 bases between. The germline V gene encodes CDR1 LGHDT and CDR2 YNNKEL (reference sequence). The CDR3 totals 15 residues.

The sample holds many counts of this clonotype. The CDR3 sequence is CSAKIGEKLFF. The CDR3 bases are TGCAGTGCTAAGATTGGGGAAAAACTGTTTTTT. This chain connects TRBV20-1 to TRBJ1-4; no firm D call. V was trimmed by 4 bases and J by 8 bases, leaving 8 bases between them. This CDR3 has 11 amino acids. The germline CDR1 and CDR2 sequences are DFQATT and SNEGSKA (reference sequence).

This clonotype has only a few counts. The CDR3 DNA is TGTGCCAGCAGCAAAAACTTCGACAGACTCTCTGGAAACACCATATATTTT. Its translation is CASSKNFDRLSGNTIYF. V usage is TRBV7-8 and J usage is TRBJ1-3; D possibly corresponds to TRBD1 (5 bases). The CDR3 has 17 amino acids. V was trimmed by 5 bases and J by 0 bases, leaving 17 bases between them. Germline V gives CDR1 SGHVS, CDR2 FQNEAQ. Complete variable domain (other parts from reference TRBV7-8 and TRBJ1-3): GAGVSQSPRYKVAKRGQDVALRCDPISGHVSLFWYQQALGQGPEFLTYFQNEAQLDKSGLPSDRFFAERPEGSVSTLKIQRTQQEDSAVYLCASSKNFDRLSGNTIYFGEGSWLTVV.

This clonotype was counted only a few times. J is TRBJ1-1 and V is TRBV3-1; 8 bases are a match to TRBD1. Germline V gene sequence: CDR1 LGHDT, CDR2 YNNKEL (reference sequence). The V segment lost 4 bases and the J segment 7 bases; nucleotides outside the gene matches: 17. The CDR3 loop spans 17 amino acids. The CDR3 DNA is TGTGCCAGCAGCCCCGGCCCGTGGGAGGACAGGGAGGATGAAGCTTTCTTT. Translation: CASSPGPWEDREDEAFF.

This clonotype was picked up many times. The chain recombines TRBV5-5 with TRBJ2-5, with 8 bases aligning to TRBD2. V shed 1 base and J 4 bases; nucleotides not matched to a gene: 9. Germline lookup yields CDR1 SGHKS and CDR2 YYEKEE (reference sequence). This CDR3 comprises 16 residues. The CDR3 sequence is CASSLLLSGGRETQYF. Here the CDR3 DNA reads TGTGCCAGCAGCTTGCTACTAAGCGGGGGACGAGAGACCCAGTACTTC.

This clonotype was picked up many times. This chain uses TRBV15 with TRBJ2-4; 8 bases line up with TRBD1. Trimming at V came to 1 base and at J to 3 bases, leaving 8 bases not matched to a gene. This CDR3 is 17 amino acids long. CDR1 is LNHNV, CDR2 YYDKDF, per germline (reference sequence). The DNA for the CDR3 is TGTGCCACCAGCAGAGGAGTTGGACAGGGAGACAAAAACATTCAGTACTTC. Translation gives CATSRGVGQGDKNIQYF.